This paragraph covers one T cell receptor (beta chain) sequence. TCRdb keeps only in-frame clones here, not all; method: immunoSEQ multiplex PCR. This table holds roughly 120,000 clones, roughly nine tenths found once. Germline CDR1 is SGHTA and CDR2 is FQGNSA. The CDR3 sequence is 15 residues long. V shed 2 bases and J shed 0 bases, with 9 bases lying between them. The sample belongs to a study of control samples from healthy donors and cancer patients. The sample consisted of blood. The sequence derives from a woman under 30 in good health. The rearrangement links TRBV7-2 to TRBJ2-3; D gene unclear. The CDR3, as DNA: TGTGCCAGCAGCTTAACGGTAACTAGCACAGATACGCAGTATTTT. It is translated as CASSLTVTSTDTQYF.